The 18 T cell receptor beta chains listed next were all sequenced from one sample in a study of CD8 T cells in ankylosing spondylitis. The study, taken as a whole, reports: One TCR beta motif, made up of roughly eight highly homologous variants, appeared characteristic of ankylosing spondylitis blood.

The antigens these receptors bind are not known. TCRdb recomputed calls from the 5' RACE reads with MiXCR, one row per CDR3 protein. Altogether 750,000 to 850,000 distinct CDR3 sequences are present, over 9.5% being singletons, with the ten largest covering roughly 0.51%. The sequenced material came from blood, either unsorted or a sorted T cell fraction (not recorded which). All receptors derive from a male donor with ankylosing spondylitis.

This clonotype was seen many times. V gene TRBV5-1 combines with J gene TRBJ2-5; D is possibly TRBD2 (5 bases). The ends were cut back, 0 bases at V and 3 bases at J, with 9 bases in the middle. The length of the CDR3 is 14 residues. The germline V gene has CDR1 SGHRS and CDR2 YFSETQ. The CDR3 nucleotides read TGCGCCAGCAGCTTGGGGAGTAGCGAAGAGACCCAGTACTTC. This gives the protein CASSLGSSEETQYF.

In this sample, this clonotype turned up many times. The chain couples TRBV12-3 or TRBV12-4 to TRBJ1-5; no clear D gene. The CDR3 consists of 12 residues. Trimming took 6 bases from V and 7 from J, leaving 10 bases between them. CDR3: CASSPWVQPQHF. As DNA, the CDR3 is TGTGCCAGCAGCCCTTGGGTCCAGCCCCAGCATTTT.

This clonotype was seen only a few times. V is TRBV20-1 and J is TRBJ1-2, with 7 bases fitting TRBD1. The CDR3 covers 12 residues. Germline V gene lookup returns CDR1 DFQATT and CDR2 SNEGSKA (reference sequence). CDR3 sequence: CSGNRGNYGYTF. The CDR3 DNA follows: TGCAGCGGGAACAGGGGTAACTATGGCTACACCTTC.

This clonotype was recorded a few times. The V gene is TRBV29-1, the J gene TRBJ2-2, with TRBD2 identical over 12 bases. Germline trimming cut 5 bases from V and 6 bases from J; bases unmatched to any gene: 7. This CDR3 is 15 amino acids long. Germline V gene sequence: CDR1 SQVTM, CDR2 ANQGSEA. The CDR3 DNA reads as TGCAGCGTTTCTTGGGGACTAGCGGGTGCCGGGGAGCTGTTTTTT. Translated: CSVSWGLAGAGELFF.

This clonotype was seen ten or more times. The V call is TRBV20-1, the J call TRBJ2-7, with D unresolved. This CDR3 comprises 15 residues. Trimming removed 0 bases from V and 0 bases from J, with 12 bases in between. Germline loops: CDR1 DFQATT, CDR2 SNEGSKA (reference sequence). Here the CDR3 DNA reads TGCAGTGCTAGAGATCCAGTGGGGATCTCCTACGAGCAGTACTTC. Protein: CSARDPVGISYEQYF.

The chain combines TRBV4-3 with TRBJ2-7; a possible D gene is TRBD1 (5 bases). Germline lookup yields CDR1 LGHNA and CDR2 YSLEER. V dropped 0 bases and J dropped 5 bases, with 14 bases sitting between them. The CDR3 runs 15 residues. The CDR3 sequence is CASSQDPWGGDEQYF. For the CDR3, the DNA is TGCGCCAGCAGCCAAGATCCTTGGGGCGGCGACGAGCAGTACTTC.

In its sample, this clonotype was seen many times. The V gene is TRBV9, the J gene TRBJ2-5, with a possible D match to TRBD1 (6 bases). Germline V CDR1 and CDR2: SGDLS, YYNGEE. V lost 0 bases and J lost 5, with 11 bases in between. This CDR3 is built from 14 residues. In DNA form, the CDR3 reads TGTGCCAGCAGCGTAGAGGGACAAAGGGAGACCCAGTACTTC. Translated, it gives CASSVEGQRETQYF.

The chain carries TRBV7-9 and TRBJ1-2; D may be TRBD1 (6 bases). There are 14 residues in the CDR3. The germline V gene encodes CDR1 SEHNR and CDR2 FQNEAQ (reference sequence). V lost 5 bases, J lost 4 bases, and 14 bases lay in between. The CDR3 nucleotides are TGTGCCAGCAGCGATTGGACAGACCTCTATGGCTACACCTTC. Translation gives CASSDWTDLYGYTF.

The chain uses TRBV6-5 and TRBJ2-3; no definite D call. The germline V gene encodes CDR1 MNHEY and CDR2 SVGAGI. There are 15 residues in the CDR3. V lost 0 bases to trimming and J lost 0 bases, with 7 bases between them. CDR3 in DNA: TGTGCCAGCAGTTACTCGACGAAGAGCACAGATACGCAGTATTTT. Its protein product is CASSYSTKSTDTQYF.

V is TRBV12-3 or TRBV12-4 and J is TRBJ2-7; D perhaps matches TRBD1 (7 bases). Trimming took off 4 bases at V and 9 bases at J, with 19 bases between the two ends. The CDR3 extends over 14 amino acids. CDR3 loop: CASSWRGLHIGQYF. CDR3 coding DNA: TGTGCCAGCAGTTGGAGGGGGCTACATATAGGGCAGTACTTC.

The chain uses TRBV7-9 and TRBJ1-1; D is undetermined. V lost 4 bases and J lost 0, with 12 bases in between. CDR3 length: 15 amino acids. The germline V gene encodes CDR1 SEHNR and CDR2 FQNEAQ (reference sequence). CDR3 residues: CASSSLPTVNTEAFF. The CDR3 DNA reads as TGTGCCAGCAGCTCTTTGCCGACGGTGAACACTGAAGCTTTCTTT.

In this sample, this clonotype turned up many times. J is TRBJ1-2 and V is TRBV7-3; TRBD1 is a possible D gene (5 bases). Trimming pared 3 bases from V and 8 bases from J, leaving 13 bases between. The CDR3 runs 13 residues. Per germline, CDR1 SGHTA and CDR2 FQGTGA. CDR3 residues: CASSFLQGEGYTF. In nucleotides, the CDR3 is TGTGCCAGCAGCTTCTTACAAGGGGAGGGCTACACCTTC.

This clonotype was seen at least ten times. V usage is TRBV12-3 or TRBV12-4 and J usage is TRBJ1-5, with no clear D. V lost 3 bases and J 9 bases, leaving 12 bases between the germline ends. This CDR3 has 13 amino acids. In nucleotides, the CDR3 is TGTGCCAGCAGTTTCGGCCATGAGGCGCCCCAGCATTTT. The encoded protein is CASSFGHEAPQHF.

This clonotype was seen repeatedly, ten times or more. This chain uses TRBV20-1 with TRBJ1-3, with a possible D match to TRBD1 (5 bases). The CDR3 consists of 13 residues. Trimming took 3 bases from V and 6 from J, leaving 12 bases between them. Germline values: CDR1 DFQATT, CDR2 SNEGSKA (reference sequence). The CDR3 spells CSASQGPENTIYF. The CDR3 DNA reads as TGCAGTGCTAGCCAGGGACCTGAAAACACCATATATTTT.

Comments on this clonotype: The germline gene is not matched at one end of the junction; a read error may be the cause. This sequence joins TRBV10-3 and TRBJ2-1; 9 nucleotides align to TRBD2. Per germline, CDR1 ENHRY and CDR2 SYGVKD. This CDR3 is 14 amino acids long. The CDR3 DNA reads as TGTGCCATCTGTGAGACTAGCGGTAACAATGAGCAGTTCTTC. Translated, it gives CAICETSGNNEQFF.

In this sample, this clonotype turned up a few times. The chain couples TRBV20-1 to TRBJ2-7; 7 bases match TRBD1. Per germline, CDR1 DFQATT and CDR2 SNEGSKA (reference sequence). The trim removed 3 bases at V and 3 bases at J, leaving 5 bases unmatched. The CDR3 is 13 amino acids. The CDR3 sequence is CSASRGSNYEQYF. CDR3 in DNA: TGCAGTGCTAGCAGGGGGAGCAACTACGAGCAGTACTTC.

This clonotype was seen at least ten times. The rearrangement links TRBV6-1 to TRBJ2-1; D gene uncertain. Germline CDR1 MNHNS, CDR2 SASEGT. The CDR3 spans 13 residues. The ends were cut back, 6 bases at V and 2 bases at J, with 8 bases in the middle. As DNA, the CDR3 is TGTGCCAGCAGGGCTTGGACCTACAATGAGCAGTTCTTC. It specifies CASRAWTYNEQFF.

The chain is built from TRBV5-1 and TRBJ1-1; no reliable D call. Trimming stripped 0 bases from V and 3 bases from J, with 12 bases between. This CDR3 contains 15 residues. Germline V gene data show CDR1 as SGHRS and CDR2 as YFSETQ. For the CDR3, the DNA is TGCGCCAGCAGCTTGGGGTGGAACTGGGACACTGAAGCTTTCTTT. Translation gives CASSLGWNWDTEAFF.